Included here is one T cell receptor beta chain sequence, with context. TCRdb keeps only in-frame clones here, not all; method: immunoSEQ multiplex PCR. The sample has 78,000 or so clones, approximately 84% seen once. These data originate in a study of control samples from healthy donors and cancer patients. Germline loops: CDR1 SEHNR, CDR2 FQNEAQ (reference sequence). The germline V and J ends were trimmed by 5 bases and 0 bases, with 11 bases remaining between them. The CDR3 covers 14 residues. The chain uses TRBV7-9 and TRBJ2-7; D possibly uses TRBD1 or TRBD2 (5 bases each). Specimen: blood. The receptor was isolated from a woman aged 45-65 years in good health. The CDR3 region is CASSARDVSYEQYF. In DNA, the CDR3 is TGTGCCAGCAGCGCCCGGGACGTCTCCTACGAGCAGTACTTC.